This TCR beta chain stems from a study of blood T cells in healthy people across ages (dated by TCRdb to between 2014 and 2017). With respect to the entire study: In model experiments, template switching captured about one uniquely barcoded TCR beta cDNA molecule for every two T cells. To track age-related changes in TCR beta repertoire diversity, the study relied on deep sequencing normalized with unique cDNA molecular identifiers. Donors were grouped into four age groups: young (average approximately 15 years), middle-aged (roughly 38), aged (roughly 62) and long-lived (about 89). To avoid experimental bias, donors of different ages were spread randomly across the sequencing lanes. The study analyzed two additional independent replicas of 1 million unique cDNA reads from the same blood draw for two donors, one aged 18 to 30 and one aged 80 or older. The research as a whole found: There was a strong correlation between observed TCR beta diversity and the percentage of naive T cells measured by flow cytometry. Compared with the aged group, the long-lived group had more naive CD4+ T cells, fewer expanded clones and increased TCR diversity, a pattern suggesting age selection. Donor CMV infection status was unknown, potentially confounding age-related changes in expanded clonotypes. As age increased, observed TCR beta diversity per million T cells dropped in a roughly linear way, and a significant reduction was already evident by age 40. Since profiling was done on bulk unsorted PBMCs, naive and antigen-experienced compartments could not be conclusively compared. Estimates of total diversity from one million sequenced T cells were regarded as lower bounds and underestimates.

Libraries came from 5' RACE. Sequencer: Illumina HiSeq 2500. A second 7 to 11 cycle PCR used a sample-barcoded 5' primer and a J-beta primer mix. A template-switch 5' adaptor carrying 12 random nucleotides introduced a unique molecular identifier onto each TCR beta cDNA molecule. At least 2.5 million CDR3-containing paired-end reads were obtained from each sample. The Mint cDNA synthesis kit, primed by a TRBC-specific oligonucleotide, was used to synthesize first-strand cDNA from all RNA. Following uracil-DNA glycosylase treatment, a first 18-cycle PCR with universal primers M1SS and BC2_uni_R was performed on all cDNA. On the authors' methods: Each sample was normalized by randomly selecting 1 million high-quality reads, each carrying a distinct molecular identifier. Instead of being binned into consensus sequences, reads with shared molecular identifiers were discarded. MiTCR, with a Q25 quality threshold and the strictest error-elimination algorithm, was used for CDR3 identification, clonotype clustering and error correction. A nonparametric unseen species model with Euler transformation was used to estimate lower-bound total TCR beta diversity. TCRdb handled the public reads itself, with Q25 trimming in fastp and clone calling in MiXCR, and kept productive beta chains. All rows with the same CDR3 protein become a single entry with the most common DNA and genes. These V and J calls originate from TCRdb's pipeline instead of the authors' own analysis. The sample table shows 250,000 to 300,000 distinct CDR3 sequences, and 25% to 30% are seen once. The top ten clones comprise over 25% of the sample.

The donors were roughly 39 Caucasian individuals from Russia, aged about 6 to 95 years, who were systemically healthy. Each donor gave ten milliliters of peripheral blood, collected into EDTA-treated Vacutainer tubes. Ficoll-Paque density-gradient centrifugation was used to isolate PBMCs, with at least 7 million obtained per sample. Trizol reagent was used to extract total RNA from PBMCs, with at least 5 micrograms per sample. The percentages of naive CD45RAhigh/CD27high T cells were determined by flow cytometry on a PBMC aliquot from every donor. For this clonotype: The antigen it recognizes is unknown. Base qualities are not recorded, but no much larger clone differs from it by a single base.

The V end loses 3 bases and the J end loses 3 bases, and a stretch of 8 bases separates them. The CDR3 numbers 13 residues from cysteine through phenylalanine. Just the 39-base CDR3 DNA is kept, in frame starting at base 1. Based on the germline V gene, the CDR1 and CDR2 sequences are SGHTA and FQGNSA. Specimen: blood. Recombination connected TRBV7-2 to TRBJ1-1; TRBD1 is a weak D gene call, 5 bases matching. This TCR came from a woman in her 70s in good health. The CDR3 is CASSFGTHTEAFF. The nucleotides are TGTGCCAGCAGCTTCGGGACCCACACTGAAGCTTTCTTT.